This T cell receptor beta chain was obtained from a study of CD8+ T cells in alopecia areata. Regarding the study as a whole: Sequenced scalp T cells also include alphabeta T cells resident in normal skin.

Germline V gene lookup returns CDR1 SGHAT and CDR2 FQNNGV. The CDR3 runs 12 residues. V lost 2 bases, J lost 6 bases, and 8 bases lay in between. RNA extraction was followed by reverse transcription into cDNA, which acted as the sequencing template. Generated by immunoSEQ multiplex PCR, the TCRdb table keeps only in-frame clones and is missing some. The table has roughly 200,000 clones, 35% to 40% seen once. As for treatment: oral pan-JAK inhibitor, 5-10 mg twice daily. This clone was counted between two and nine times. Its antigen is unidentified. The chain couples TRBV11-2 to TRBJ2-7; D not certain. The source of this sequence is a human donor with alopecia areata. Material: CD4+ T cells sorted from blood, obtained at approximately week 34, from a patient treated with tofacitinib. The CDR3 DNA is TGTGCCAGCAGCTTAATCTCAGCCGAGCAGTACTTC. Protein product: CASSLISAEQYF.